The 18 T cell receptor beta chains below come from one sample, sequenced in a study of T cells in Graves' hyperthyroidism and ophthalmopathy. Regions amplified from RNA transcripts were the TCR beta CDR3 regions. First-round RT-PCR of the TCR CDR3 relied on the HTBI primer set. MiXCR, run by TCRdb on the multiplex PCR reads, gives a single entry per CDR3 protein. This table holds about 300,000 distinct CDR3 sequences, less than 30% found once. The source material was blood. These receptors all come from a man aged 35-49 years with Graves' hyperthyroidism that later progressed to Graves' ophthalmopathy.

This clonotype was observed many times. The chain employs TRBV20-1 and TRBJ2-7; 14 bases map to TRBD2. Unmatched junction bases numbered 15, after V lost 6 bases and J lost 2 bases. The germline V gene encodes CDR1 DFQATT and CDR2 SNEGSKA (reference sequence). This CDR3 contains 18 residues. This CDR3 is CSAPRTTSGRAGPYEQYF. CDR3 DNA sequence: TGCAGTGCCCCAAGAACGACTAGCGGGAGGGCCGGCCCCTACGAGCAGTACTTC.

Only a few counts were recorded for this clonotype. The chain combines TRBV30 with TRBJ2-6, with no clear D. The CDR3 has 16 amino acids. Per germline, CDR1 GTSNPN and CDR2 SVGIG (reference sequence). V was pared by 0 bases and J by 1 base, with 10 bases between. The CDR3 is CAWSVRRRSGANVLTF. In nucleotides, the CDR3 is TGTGCCTGGAGTGTACGTAGGAGATCTGGGGCCAACGTCCTGACTTTC. The full variable domain, with the rest looked up from reference TRBV30 and TRBJ2-6, is SQTIHQWPATLVQPVGSPLSLECTVEGTSNPNLYWYRQAAGRGLQLLFYSVGIGQISSEVPQNLSASRPQDRQFILSSKKLLLSDSGFYLCAWSVRRRSGANVLTFGAGSRLTVL.

This clonotype was seen repeatedly, ten times or more. At one end, the junction sequence differs from germline, possibly due to a read error. This chain links TRBV10-3 with TRBJ2-7; D is uncertain. The CDR3 consists of 14 residues. Germline CDR1 is ENHRY and CDR2 is SYGVKD. The CDR3 protein is CAIHGSEPSFEQYF. As DNA, the CDR3 is TGTGCCATCCACGGAAGTGAACCTTCCTTCGAGCAGTACTTC.

This clonotype was seen many times. This chain joins TRBV28 and TRBJ2-7, with 11 bases identical to TRBD2. The junction had 2 bases not matched to a gene; V was cut back by 1 base and J by 0 bases. The germline V gene has CDR1 MDHEN and CDR2 SYDVKM. The CDR3 is 16 amino acids. The CDR3 bases are TGTGCCAGCAGTTTATTAGCGGGAGGGCCCTCCTACGAGCAGTACTTC. Its translation: CASSLLAGGPSYEQYF.

In this sample, this clonotype turned up many times. V and J are TRBV6-1 and TRBJ2-3, with D possibly matching TRBD2 (6 bases). Per the germline V gene, CDR1 is MNHNS and CDR2 is SASEGT. With 5 bases removed from V and 5 bases from J, the gap between germline ends came to 14 bases. The CDR3 runs 14 residues. This chain's CDR3 is CASSPISGRDTQYF. The CDR3, as DNA: TGTGCCAGCAGTCCGATATCCGGGAGAGATACGCAGTATTTT.

The table lists this clonotype with many counts. This CDR3 is CSALPGTGKGQPQHF. The CDR3 nucleotides read TGCAGTGCGTTACCGGGGACAGGGAAGGGTCAGCCCCAGCATTTT. The genes are TRBV20-1 and TRBJ1-5; 9 bases fit TRBD1. The CDR3 sequence is 15 residues long. Unmatched junction bases numbered 12, after V lost 6 bases and J lost 6 bases. The germline CDR1 and CDR2 sequences are DFQATT and SNEGSKA (reference sequence).

CDR3 DNA: TGTGCCAGGACCACCCCCGGGACAGGTCATGGCTACACCTTC. It yields the protein CARTTPGTGHGYTF. The V and J genes are TRBV12-3 or TRBV12-4 and TRBJ1-2, with 8 bases that match TRBD1. The junction had 12 bases not matched to a gene; V was cut back by 9 bases and J by 6 bases. The CDR3 runs 14 residues.

J is TRBJ2-7 and V is TRBV11-2, with 12 bases aligning to TRBD2. Germline V gene sequence: CDR1 SGHAT, CDR2 FQNNGV. V gave up 6 bases and J gave up 5 bases; unmatched junction bases: 8. This CDR3 comprises 15 residues. DNA of the CDR3: TGTGCCAGCAGTCCTAGCGGGAGGGCCGTCGACGAGCAGTACTTC. Translation gives CASSPSGRAVDEQYF.

The chain couples TRBV12-3 or TRBV12-4 to TRBJ2-5; D is perhaps TRBD1 or TRBD2 (5 bases each). This CDR3 is built from 13 residues. V lost 6 bases, J lost 5 bases, and 13 bases lay in between. CDR3 DNA: TGTGCCAGCAGCGGGGCGAAGGCCGAGACCCAGTACTTC. Amino acid sequence: CASSGAKAETQYF.

There are a few counts of this clonotype. This chain links TRBV5-1 with TRBJ2-2; D may match TRBD1 or TRBD2 (6 bases each). The CDR3 covers 17 residues. The V end lost 3 bases, the J end lost 1 base, and 16 bases lay between the germline ends. Germline V gene lookup returns CDR1 SGHRS and CDR2 YFSETQ. The CDR3 region has the DNA TGCGCCAGCAGCTCCATTTGGGGGGCTGAGAACACCGGGGAGCTGTTTTTT. Protein: CASSSIWGAENTGELFF.

This clonotype was picked up many times. The genes are TRBV12-3 or TRBV12-4 and TRBJ2-2, with D perhaps matching TRBD2 (5 bases). The CDR3 is made up of 13 amino acids. The germline V and J ends were trimmed by 2 bases and 5 bases, with 6 bases remaining between them. This CDR3 reads CASSLRETGELFF. CDR3 DNA: TGTGCCAGCAGTTTAAGGGAGACCGGGGAGCTGTTTTTT.

In its sample, this clonotype was seen many times. The chain links TRBV5-1 to TRBJ2-2, with TRBD2 identical over 11 bases. Looked up from germline, CDR1 is SGHRS and CDR2 is YFSETQ. CDR3 size: 15 residues. V lost 5 bases and J lost 6; bases outside the gene matches: 6. CDR3 residues: CASSLGLADAGELFF. In DNA form, the CDR3 reads TGCGCCAGCAGTCTGGGACTAGCGGACGCCGGGGAGCTGTTTTTT.

This clonotype has a count of ten or more. The rearrangement uses TRBV11-2 and TRBJ2-5; TRBD1 agrees at 9 bases. Losses at the gene ends were 5 bases for V and 9 bases for J; bases not matched to a gene: 10. The CDR3 has 14 residues. Germline assignment: CDR1 SGHAT and CDR2 FQNNGV. In nucleotides, the CDR3 is TGTGCCAGCAGCGAACACAGGGGGCGGAGTGCCCAGTACTTC. Translating it yields CASSEHRGRSAQYF.

This chain joins TRBV29-1 and TRBJ1-1, with 8 bases fitting TRBD1. The CDR3 spans 13 residues. The germline V gene has CDR1 SQVTM and CDR2 ANQGSEA. V lost 6 bases to trimming and J lost 3 bases; unmatched junction nucleotides: 6. CDR3 coding DNA: TGCAGCGTGGTCCCGGACAGGGACACTGAAGCTTTCTTT. It yields the protein CSVVPDRDTEAFF.

This clonotype was seen at least ten times. This chain links TRBV20-1 with TRBJ2-7; TRBD1 or TRBD2 may be the D gene (5 bases each). Deletions cut 4 bases from V and 4 bases from J, with 11 bases between. The germline CDR1 and CDR2 sequences are DFQATT and SNEGSKA (reference sequence). This CDR3 is 12 amino acids long. The CDR3 region is CSAKRGRYEQYF. The DNA for the CDR3 is TGCAGTGCTAAGAGGGGCCGGTACGAGCAGTACTTC.

V and J are TRBV3-1 and TRBJ2-2, with a possible D match to TRBD1 (6 bases). The germline CDR1 and CDR2 sequences are LGHDT and YNNKEL (reference sequence). With 10 bases removed from V and 4 bases from J, the gap between germline ends came to 22 bases. CDR3 size: 16 residues. The CDR3 DNA is TGTGCCACCCAACAGGGACATACAGGGAGCACCGGGGAGCTGTTTTTT. It codes for CATQQGHTGSTGELFF.

This clonotype was counted ten times or more. The chain joins TRBV29-1 to TRBJ2-4, with TRBD1 matching 8 bases. J gave up 7 bases and V 6 bases, and 8 bases lay outside the gene matches. The CDR3 contains 13 residues. The germline gives CDR1 SQVTM, CDR2 ANQGSEA. CDR3 loop: CSVNRGFSNIQYF. The CDR3, as DNA: TGCAGCGTCAACAGGGGGTTTAGCAACATTCAGTACTTC. Full variable domain (missing parts from reference TRBV29-1 and TRBJ2-4): SAVISQKPSRDICQRGTSLTIQCQVDSQVTMMFWYRQQPGQSLTLIATANQGSEATYESGFVIDKFPISRPNLTFSTLTVSNMSPEDSSIYLCSVNRGFSNIQYFGAGTRLSVL.

This clonotype has a count of ten or more. The chain links TRBV20-1 to TRBJ2-5, with 8 positions matching TRBD2. Trimming at V came to 7 bases and at J to 5 bases, leaving 12 bases not matched to a gene. The CDR3 runs 14 residues. Germline assignment: CDR1 DFQATT and CDR2 SNEGSKA (reference sequence). The CDR3 region is CSVPQAGEGETQYF. In nucleotides, the CDR3 is TGCAGTGTTCCACAAGCGGGAGAGGGGGAGACCCAGTACTTC.